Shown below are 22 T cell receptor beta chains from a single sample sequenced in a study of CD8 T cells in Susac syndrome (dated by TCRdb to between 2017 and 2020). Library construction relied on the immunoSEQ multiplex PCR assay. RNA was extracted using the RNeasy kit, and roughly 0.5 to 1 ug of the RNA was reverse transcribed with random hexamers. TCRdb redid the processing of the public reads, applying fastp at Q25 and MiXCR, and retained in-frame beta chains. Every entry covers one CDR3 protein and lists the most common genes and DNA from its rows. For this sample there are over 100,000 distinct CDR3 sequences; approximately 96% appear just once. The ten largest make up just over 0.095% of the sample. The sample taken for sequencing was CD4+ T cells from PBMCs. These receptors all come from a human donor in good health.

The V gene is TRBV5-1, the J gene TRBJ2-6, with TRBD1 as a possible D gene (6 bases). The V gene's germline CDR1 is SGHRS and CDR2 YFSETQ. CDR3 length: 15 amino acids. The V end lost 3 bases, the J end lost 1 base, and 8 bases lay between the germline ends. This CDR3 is CASSSGQSGANVLTF. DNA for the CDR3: TGCGCCAGCAGCTCGGGACAATCTGGGGCCAACGTCCTGACTTTC.

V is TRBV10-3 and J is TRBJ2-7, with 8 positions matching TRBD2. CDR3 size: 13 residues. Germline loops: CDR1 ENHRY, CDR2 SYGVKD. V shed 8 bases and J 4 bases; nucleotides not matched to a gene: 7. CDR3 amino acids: CAISGTSTYEQYF. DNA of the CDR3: TGTGCCATCTCTGGGACTAGTACGTACGAGCAGTACTTC.

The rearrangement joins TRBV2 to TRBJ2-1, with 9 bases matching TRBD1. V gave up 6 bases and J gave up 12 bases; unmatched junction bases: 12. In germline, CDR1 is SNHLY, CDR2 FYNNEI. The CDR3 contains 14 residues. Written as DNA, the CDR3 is TGTGCCAGCAGGGCCGCCCGGGACAGGGTTGCGCAGTTCTTC. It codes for CASRAARDRVAQFF.

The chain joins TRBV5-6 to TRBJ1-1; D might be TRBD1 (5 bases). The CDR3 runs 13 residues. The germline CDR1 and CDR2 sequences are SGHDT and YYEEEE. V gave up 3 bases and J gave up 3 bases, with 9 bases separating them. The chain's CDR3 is CASSYRQYTEAFF. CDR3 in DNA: TGTGCCAGCAGCTATAGACAGTACACTGAAGCTTTCTTT.

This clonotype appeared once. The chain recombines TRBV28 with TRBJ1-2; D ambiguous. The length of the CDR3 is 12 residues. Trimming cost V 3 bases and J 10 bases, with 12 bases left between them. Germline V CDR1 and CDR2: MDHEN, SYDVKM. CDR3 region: CASSFNWAHYTF. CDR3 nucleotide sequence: TGTGCCAGCAGTTTTAATTGGGCCCACTACACCTTC.

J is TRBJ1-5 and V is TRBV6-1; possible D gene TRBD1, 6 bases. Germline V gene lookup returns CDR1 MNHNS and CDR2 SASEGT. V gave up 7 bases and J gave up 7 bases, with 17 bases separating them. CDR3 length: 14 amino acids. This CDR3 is CASTLGAGSQPQHF. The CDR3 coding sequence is TGTGCCAGCACCCTGGGGGCGGGGAGCCAGCCCCAGCATTTT.

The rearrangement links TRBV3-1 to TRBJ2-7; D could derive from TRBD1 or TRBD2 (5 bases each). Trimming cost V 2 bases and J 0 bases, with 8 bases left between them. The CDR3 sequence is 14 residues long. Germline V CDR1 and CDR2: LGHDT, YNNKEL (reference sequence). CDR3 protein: CASSQTGTSYEQYF. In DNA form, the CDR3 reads TGTGCCAGCAGCCAAACCGGGACCTCCTACGAGCAGTACTTC.

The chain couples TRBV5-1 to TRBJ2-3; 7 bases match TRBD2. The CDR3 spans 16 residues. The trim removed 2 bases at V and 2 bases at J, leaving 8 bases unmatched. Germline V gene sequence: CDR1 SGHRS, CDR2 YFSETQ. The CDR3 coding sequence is TGCGCCAGCAGCTTTCTTACAGCGGGGTCCACAGATACGCAGTATTTT. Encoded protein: CASSFLTAGSTDTQYF.

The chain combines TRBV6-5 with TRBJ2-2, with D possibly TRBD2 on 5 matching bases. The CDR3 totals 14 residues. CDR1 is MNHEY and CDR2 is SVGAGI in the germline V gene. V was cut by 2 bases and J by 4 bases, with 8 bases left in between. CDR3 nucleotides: TGTGCCAGCAGTTACCCCGGGATCACCGGGGAGCTGTTTTTT. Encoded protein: CASSYPGITGELFF.

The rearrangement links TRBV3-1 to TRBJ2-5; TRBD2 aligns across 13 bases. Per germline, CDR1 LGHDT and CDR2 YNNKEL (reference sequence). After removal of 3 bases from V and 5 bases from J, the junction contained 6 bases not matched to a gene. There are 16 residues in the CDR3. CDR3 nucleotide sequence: TGTGCCAGCAGCCAGGCGGGACTAGCGGGGTCGGAGACCCAGTACTTC. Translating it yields CASSQAGLAGSETQYF.

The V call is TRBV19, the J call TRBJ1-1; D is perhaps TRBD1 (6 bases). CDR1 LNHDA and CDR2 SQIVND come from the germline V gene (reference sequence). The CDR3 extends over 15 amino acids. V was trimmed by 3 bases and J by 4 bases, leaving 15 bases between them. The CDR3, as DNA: TGTGCCAGTAGTATGGAACGGGGGGCAGGCACTGAAGCTTTCTTT. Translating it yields CASSMERGAGTEAFF.

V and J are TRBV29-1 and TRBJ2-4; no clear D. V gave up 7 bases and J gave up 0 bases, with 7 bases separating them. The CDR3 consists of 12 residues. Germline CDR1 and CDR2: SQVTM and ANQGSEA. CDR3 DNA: TGCAGCGGCGGTCTAGCCAAAAACATTCAGTACTTC. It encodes CSGGLAKNIQYF.

The CDR3 is CSASQPQHF. The CDR3 DNA is TGCAGTGCTAGTCAGCCCCAGCATTTT. The gene calls are TRBV20-1 and TRBJ1-5; D is ambiguous. V was shortened by 3 bases and J by 6 bases, with 0 bases between the two germline ends. The germline gives CDR1 DFQATT, CDR2 SNEGSKA (reference sequence). The CDR3 is made up of 9 amino acids.

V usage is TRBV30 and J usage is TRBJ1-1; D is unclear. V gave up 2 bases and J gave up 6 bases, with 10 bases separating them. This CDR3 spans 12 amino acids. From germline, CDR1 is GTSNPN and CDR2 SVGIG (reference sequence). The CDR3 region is CAWSKRHPEAFF. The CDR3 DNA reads TGTGCCTGGAGTAAGCGTCACCCTGAAGCTTTCTTT.

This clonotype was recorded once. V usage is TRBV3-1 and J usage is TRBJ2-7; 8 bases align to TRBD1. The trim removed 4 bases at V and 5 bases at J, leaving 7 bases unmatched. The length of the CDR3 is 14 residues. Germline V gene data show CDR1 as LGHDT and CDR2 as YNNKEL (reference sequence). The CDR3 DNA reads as TGTGCCAGCAGCCCAGGGGGCAGGGGGAACGAGCAGTACTTC. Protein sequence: CASSPGGRGNEQYF.

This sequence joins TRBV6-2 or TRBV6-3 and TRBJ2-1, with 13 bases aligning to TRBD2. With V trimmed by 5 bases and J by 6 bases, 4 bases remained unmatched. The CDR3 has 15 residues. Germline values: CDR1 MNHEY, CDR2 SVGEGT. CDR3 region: CASSGLAGAINEQFF. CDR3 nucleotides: TGTGCCAGCAGTGGACTAGCGGGAGCCATCAATGAGCAGTTCTTC.

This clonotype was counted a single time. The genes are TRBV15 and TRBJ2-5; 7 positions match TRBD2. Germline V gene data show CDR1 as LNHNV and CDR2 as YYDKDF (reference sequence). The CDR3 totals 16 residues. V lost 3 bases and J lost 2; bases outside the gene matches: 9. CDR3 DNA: TGTGCCACCAGCAGCGGCTCCCCTAGCGGACAAGAGACCCAGTACTTC. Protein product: CATSSGSPSGQETQYF.

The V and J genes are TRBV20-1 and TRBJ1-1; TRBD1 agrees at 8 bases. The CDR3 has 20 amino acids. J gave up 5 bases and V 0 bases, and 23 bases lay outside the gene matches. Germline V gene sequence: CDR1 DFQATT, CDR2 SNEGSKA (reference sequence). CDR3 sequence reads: CSARDPGDRDRNPTRTEAFF. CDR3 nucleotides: TGCAGTGCTAGAGATCCAGGGGACCGGGACAGGAATCCAACGAGGACTGAAGCTTTCTTT.

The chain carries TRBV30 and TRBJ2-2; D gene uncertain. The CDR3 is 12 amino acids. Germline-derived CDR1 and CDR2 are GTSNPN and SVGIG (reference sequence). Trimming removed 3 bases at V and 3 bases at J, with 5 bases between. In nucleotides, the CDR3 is TGTGCCTGGAGCCCGGACACCGGGGAGCTGTTTTTT. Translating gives CAWSPDTGELFF.

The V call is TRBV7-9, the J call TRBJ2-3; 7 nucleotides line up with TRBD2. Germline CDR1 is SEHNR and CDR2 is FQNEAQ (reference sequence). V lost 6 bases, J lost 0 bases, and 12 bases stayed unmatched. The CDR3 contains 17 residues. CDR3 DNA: TGTGCCAGCAGAACCAGCCCAACTAGCGTGAGCACAGATACGCAGTATTTT. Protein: CASRTSPTSVSTDTQYF.

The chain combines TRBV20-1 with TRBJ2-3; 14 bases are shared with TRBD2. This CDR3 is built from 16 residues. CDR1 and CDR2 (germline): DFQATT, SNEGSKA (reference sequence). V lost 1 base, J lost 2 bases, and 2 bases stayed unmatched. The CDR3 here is CSARGGLAGVTDTQYF. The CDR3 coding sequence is TGCAGTGCTAGAGGGGGACTAGCGGGAGTCACAGATACGCAGTATTTT.

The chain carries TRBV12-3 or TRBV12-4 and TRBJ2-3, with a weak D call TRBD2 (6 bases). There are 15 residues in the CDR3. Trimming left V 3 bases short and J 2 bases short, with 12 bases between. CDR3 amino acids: CASSFWGDATDTQYF. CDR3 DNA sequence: TGTGCCAGCAGTTTTTGGGGGGACGCCACAGATACGCAGTATTTT.